Listed below are T cell receptor beta chains from one sample, sequenced in a study of T cell responses to AZD1222 COVID-19 vaccine. Assay: immunoSEQ multiplex PCR; the TCRdb copy retains only in-frame clones and omits some. The table records just under 95,000 clones, over 75% of them present only once. The sequencing used peripheral blood, collected on day 0 of AZD1222 vaccination. The receptor source for this set is an adult in good health. The CDR3 runs from the conserved cysteine through the conserved F or W. Fields, in order: J gene, clone size, D gene, V gene, CDR3 protein, CDR3 DNA. A D gene is named only where the DNA matches it firmly. Rows give clone size only sometimes, using once, few, many, or a class for an expanded clone.

TRBJ2-6,.,.,TRBV28,CASSSGGGGANVLTF,TGTGCCAGCAGTTCAGGGGGAGGTGGGGCCAACGTCCTGACTTTC
TRBJ2-7,.,.,TRBV28,CASRPTHPIYEQYF,TGTGCCAGCAGGCCGACACACCCCATTTACGAGCAGTACTTC
TRBJ2-1,.,TRBD2,TRBV7-4,CASSAAGVRMNNEQFF,TGTGCCAGCAGCGCAGCGGGGGTACGAATGAACAATGAGCAGTTCTTC
TRBJ2-3,.,TRBD2,TRBV18,CASSRTSGSPDTQYF,TGTGCCAGCTCAAGGACTAGCGGGAGTCCAGATACGCAGTATTTT
TRBJ2-3,.,TRBD1,TRBV19,CASRQGSRTDTQYF,TGTGCCAGCCGACAGGGATCACGAACAGATACGCAGTATTTT
TRBJ2-3,.,.,TRBV5-6,CASSFVLQGSDTQYF,TGTGCCAGCAGCTTCGTACTTCAGGGGTCAGATACGCAGTATTTT
TRBJ2-7,.,TRBD2,TRBV24-1,CATSATTAGVGEQYF,TGTGCCACCAGTGCAACAACAGCGGGAGTGGGCGAGCAGTACTTC
TRBJ2-1,.,TRBD2,TRBV7-2,CASSYTGGLYNEQFF,TGTGCCAGCAGCTATACGGGGGGTCTCTACAATGAGCAGTTCTTC
TRBJ2-1,.,.,TRBV19,CASRGTVDEQFF,TGTGCCAGTAGAGGGACGGTGGATGAGCAGTTCTTC
TRBJ1-1,few,TRBD1,TRBV18,CASSPPNPGQGILNTEAFF,TGTGCCAGCTCACCACCTAATCCGGGACAGGGGATCTTGAACACTGAAGCTTTCTTT
TRBJ2-5,few,.,TRBV27,CASSQNAGREQETQYF,TGTGCCAGCAGTCAGAACGCGGGACGGGAACAAGAGACCCAGTACTTC
TRBJ2-3,few,.,TRBV9,CASSDTLQGPGTDTQYF,TGTGCCAGCAGCGATACTCTACAGGGTCCAGGGACAGATACGCAGTATTTT
TRBJ2-5,.,TRBD2,TRBV7-9,CASSVSGGGKETQYF,TGTGCCAGCAGCGTTAGCGGGGGGGGAAAAGAGACCCAGTACTTC
TRBJ1-1,.,TRBD1,TRBV7-6,CASSLYRGQYEAFF,TGTGCCAGCAGCTTGTACAGGGGGCAGTATGAAGCTTTCTTT
TRBJ1-2,.,TRBD1,TRBV5-5,CASSFPGQGGEVYGYTF,TGTGCCAGCAGCTTCCCGGGACAGGGGGGCGAGGTCTATGGCTACACCTTC
TRBJ2-7,.,.,TRBV11-2,CASSAHRGSGATYEQYF,TGTGCCAGCAGCGCCCATCGGGGCTCGGGGGCGACCTACGAGCAGTACTTC
TRBJ2-1,once,.,TRBV6-2/TRBV6-3,CASSSTLSRGYNEQFF,TGTGCCAGCAGTTCCACATTGAGTAGGGGTTACAATGAGCAGTTCTTC
TRBJ2-7,.,.,TRBV28,CASSPPTSSYEQYF,TGTGCCAGCAGTCCCCCCACAAGCTCCTACGAGCAGTACTTC
TRBJ2-2,.,TRBD2,TRBV7-2,CATLGLAGVGTGELFF,TGTGCCACCCTGGGACTAGCGGGAGTTGGCACCGGGGAGCTGTTTTTT
TRBJ1-5,.,TRBD1,TRBV30,CAWNRGHDQPQHF,TGTGCCTGGAACAGGGGCCACGATCAGCCCCAGCATTTT
TRBJ1-2,.,TRBD1,TRBV10-3,CAISVTGDYGYTF,TGTGCCATCAGTGTTACAGGGGACTATGGCTACACCTTC
TRBJ2-7,.,TRBD2,TRBV5-8,CASSLAGGGHEQYF,TGTGCCAGCAGCTTGGCGGGGGGAGGCCACGAGCAGTACTTC
TRBJ1-3,.,.,TRBV5-1,CASSPGRTLGGNTIYF,TGCGCCAGCAGCCCCGGAAGGACGCTTGGCGGAAACACCATATATTTT
TRBJ1-4,few,TRBD1,TRBV3-1/TRBV3-2,CASSGRQGLGEKLFF,TGTGCCAGCAGCGGACGACAGGGGCTCGGCGAAAAACTGTTTTTT
TRBJ2-7,.,.,TRBV11-3,CASKLLLEGSYEQYF,TGTGCCAGCAAGCTTCTGCTAGAGGGTTCCTACGAGCAGTACTTC
TRBJ2-7,.,.,TRBV30,CARRSWGLNEQYF,TGTGCCCGACGGAGCTGGGGTCTTAACGAGCAGTACTTC